This TCR beta chain derives from a study of blood T cell repertoires in COVID-19. Study background: Donors in the United States, Italy and Spain gave samples during acute or convalescent COVID-19.

Enrollment of patients from Seattle took place during active infection, with longitudinal follow-up. The data were produced by immunoSEQ multiplex PCR, yet TCRdb's version contains in-frame clones alone and is incomplete. This repertoire shows over 100,000 clones, around 89% found once; its top ten account for approximately 4.3%. Sequencing used peripheral blood. The receptor was derived from a man in his sixties with COVID-19, enrolled during active disease.

The CDR3 DNA follows: TGCGCCAGCAGCCCCATCCAGCGGGGGGTCACAGATACGCAGTATTTT. As protein: CASSPIQRGVTDTQYF. The gene calls are TRBV4-1 and TRBJ2-3, with 9 nucleotides matching TRBD2. Germline V gene data show CDR1 as MGHRA and CDR2 as YSYEKL. Unmatched junction bases numbered 7, after V lost 4 bases and J lost 2 bases. CDR3 length equals 16 residues.